These T cell receptor beta chains were read from a single sample in a study of blood T cell repertoires in COVID-19. Repertoires were generated with immunoSEQ multiplex PCR, while TCRdb's copy carries only in-frame clones and drops some. The sample lists about 210,000 clones; 84% were seen once. The sample taken for sequencing was peripheral blood. The source is a woman aged 45-60 years with active or convalescent COVID-19. Both conserved end residues are part of each CDR3. D genes are given only for firm matches. Rows give clone size only sometimes, using once, few, many, or a class for an expanded clone.

size,J,V,D,CDR3,DNA
once,TRBJ2-1,TRBV6-2/TRBV6-3,TRBD2,CASSSGLAGRYNEQFF,TGTGCCAGCAGTTCTGGACTAGCGGGAAGGTACAATGAGCAGTTCTTC
-,TRBJ2-6,TRBV7-3,-,CASSLLEASGANVLTF,TGTGCCAGCAGCTTATTGGAGGCCTCTGGGGCCAACGTCCTGACTTTC
-,TRBJ1-5,TRBV2,TRBD1,CASSGGTGNQPQHF,TGTGCCAGCAGTGGGGGGACAGGGAATCAGCCCCAGCATTTT
once,TRBJ1-1,TRBV19,-,CAIDPGGSKTEAFF,TGTGCCATCGACCCGGGTGGCAGTAAAACTGAAGCTTTCTTT
few,TRBJ1-2,TRBV24-1,TRBD1,CATSDATGTDYGYTF,TGTGCCACCAGTGATGCGACCGGGACAGACTATGGCTACACCTTC
-,TRBJ1-2,TRBV5-1,-,CASSYTAYGYTF,TGCGCCAGCAGCTATACAGCCTATGGCTACACCTTC
-,TRBJ1-2,TRBV27,-,CASSLSQGNYGYTF,TGTGCCAGCAGTTTATCTCAGGGAAACTATGGCTACACCTTC
-,TRBJ1-1,TRBV18,TRBD1,CASSPRGGTGLNTEAFF,TGTGCCAGCTCACCACGGGGGGGGACAGGGCTAAACACTGAAGCTTTCTTT
many,TRBJ2-1,TRBV15,-,CATSRSLGVYNEQFF,TGTGCCACCAGCAGGTCTCTCGGGGTCTACAATGAGCAGTTCTTC
-,TRBJ1-2,TRBV27,-,CASSLSFRSDGYTF,TGTGCCAGCAGTTTAAGTTTTCGGTCCGATGGCTACACCTTC
-,TRBJ2-5,TRBV28,TRBD2,CASRTGGGSETQYF,TGTGCCAGCAGAACCGGGGGGGGGTCCGAGACCCAGTACTTC
few,TRBJ1-2,TRBV4-1,TRBD1,CASSIRQGVGYGYTF,TGCGCCAGCAGCATACGACAGGGAGTGGGCTATGGCTACACCTTC
-,TRBJ2-7,TRBV7-2,-,CASNLNSGALDEQYF,TGTGCCAGCAACCTTAATTCAGGGGCGCTGGACGAGCAGTACTTC
-,TRBJ2-3,TRBV19,TRBD1,CASSSDTGVDTQYF,TGTGCCAGTAGTTCCGACACAGGGGTAGATACGCAGTATTTT
-,TRBJ2-4,TRBV12-5,TRBD2,CASGLRVVGGAKNIQYF,TGTGCTAGTGGTTTGAGGGTAGTCGGGGGGGCCAAAAACATTCAGTACTTC
-,TRBJ2-2,TRBV27,-,CASSAQGTNTGELFF,TGTGCCAGCAGTGCGCAGGGAACGAACACCGGGGAGCTGTTTTTT
-,TRBJ2-7,TRBV27,-,CASSTTSGEQYF,TGTGCCAGCAGTACAACCTCCGGGGAGCAGTACTTC
few,TRBJ2-3,TRBV6-6,-,CASSQTWGADTQYF,TGTGCCAGCAGCCAGACATGGGGGGCAGATACGCAGTATTTT
-,TRBJ1-1,TRBV6-5,TRBD1,CASSRQGTEAFF,TGTGCCAGCAGCCGACAGGGCACTGAAGCTTTCTTT
-,TRBJ2-2,TRBV24-1,-,CATSSAWLRGRSSGELFF,TGTGCCACCAGTTCGGCATGGTTAAGGGGCAGATCCTCCGGGGAGCTGTTTTTT
-,TRBJ2-2,TRBV4-2,-,CASSPGGLNTGELFF,TGTGCCAGCAGCCCCGGGGGGCTGAACACCGGGGAGCTGTTTTTT
-,TRBJ1-2,TRBV3-1/TRBV3-2,-,CASRGGIYGYTF,TGTGCCAGCAGGGGGGGTATCTATGGCTACACCTTC
-,TRBJ1-2,TRBV3-1/TRBV3-2,-,CASSRGAGGYGYTF,TGTGCCAGCAGCCGTGGGGCCGGGGGCTATGGCTACACCTTC
-,TRBJ1-5,TRBV9,-,CASSAGVGNQPQHF,TGTGCCAGCAGCGCAGGGGTGGGCAATCAGCCCCAGCATTTT
-,TRBJ2-3,TRBV11-2,TRBD2,CASSVGSGVSTDTQYF,TGTGCCAGCAGCGTTGGTAGCGGGGTTAGCACAGATACGCAGTATTTT
-,TRBJ1-2,TRBV6-6,-,CASSYAPTGYHGYTF,TGTGCCAGCAGTTACGCCCCTACAGGGTACCATGGCTACACCTTC
-,TRBJ1-4,TRBV28,TRBD1,CASSLNRGGYEKLFF,TGTGCCAGCAGTCTGAACAGGGGTGGTTATGAAAAACTGTTTTTT
-,TRBJ1-2,TRBV6-5,-,CASSYSGTTFNYGYTF,TGTGCCAGCAGTTACTCCGGGACAACCTTTAACTATGGCTACACCTTC
-,TRBJ2-7,TRBV9,-,CASSVGSISYEQYF,TGTGCCAGCAGCGTAGGGAGTATCTCCTACGAGCAGTACTTC
-,TRBJ1-4,TRBV3-1/TRBV3-2,-,CASSRQFGTNEKLFF,TGTGCCAGCAGTCGACAGTTTGGGACTAATGAAAAACTGTTTTTT
-,TRBJ2-3,TRBV6-5,TRBD2,CASCPPSGRRDTQYF,TGTGCCAGCTGTCCCCCTAGCGGGAGGCGGGATACGCAGTATTTT